This T cell receptor beta chain was observed in a study of tumor-infiltrating lymphocytes in localized non-small cell lung cancer. Across the whole study: Resected tumor was paired with non-adjacent uninvolved lung from the same patient.

The germline CDR1 and CDR2 sequences are SNHLY and FYNNEI. V lost 4 bases and J 2 bases, leaving 10 bases between the germline ends. The CDR3 spans 14 residues. Sequenced by immunoSEQ multiplex PCR; TCRdb stores in-frame clones only, minus some. The sample records some 5,000 clones, approximately 94% being singletons. The receptor was isolated from a human donor with non-small cell lung cancer. The sample taken for sequencing was uninvolved lung tissue not adjacent to the tumor. The rearrangement links TRBV2 to TRBJ2-3; no reliable D call. The CDR3, as DNA: TGTGCCAGCAGTGCTGACTTACCCACAGATACGCAGTATTTT. Protein product: CASSADLPTDTQYF.